The entry below describes one T cell receptor (beta chain). This clone occurred once. What antigen it recognizes has not been identified. Nothing much larger sits one base from this clone, and base qualities are not available. This entry comes from a study of cytomegalovirus exposure and HLA in healthy donors (dated by TCRdb to about 2017). For context, the study as a whole: According to an earlier analysis of 587 of the donors, 150 million to 200 million T cells yielded roughly 100 million unique TCR beta sequences and less than 300 Gb of sequence data. Both class I and class II loci were covered by HLA typing, at four-digit resolution. Among about 360 genotyped donors of the cohort, an average of about 240,000 unique TCR beta nucleotide sequences were sequenced per donor, around 20% of them non-productive. Donor age, sex, ethnicity and CMV serostatus were compiled alongside the repertoire data. A later genetic analysis took genome-wide SNP genotypes for about 55% of the 666 donors and used that subset as a discovery cohort. Typing coverage varied by locus: about 620-630 donors for A, B, C, DRB1 and DQB1; roughly 520 for DQA1; more than 600 for DPA1; approximately 450 for DPB1. A later analysis re-analyzed previously published TCR beta repertoires from several hundred donors and added high-resolution HLA genotyping to study TCR occurrence patterns. The T cell repertoires of under 700 subjects were profiled by immunosequencing and related to cytomegalovirus serostatus. An early release covering some 640 HLA-typed donors comprised about 300 gigabases of sequencing data and 65 million to 100 million unique TCR sequences. The aim of the study was to test whether cataloging public T cell receptors could identify signatures of past pathogen exposure. Roughly 5 DR-DQ haplotypes were treated as single units for association and clustering because of strong linkage in the cohort. An earlier analysis of roughly 580 of the donors used high-throughput TCR beta sequencing to judge whether each TCR beta V gene segment behaved as functional or pseudogenic. Besides the first cohort of around 700 subjects, a separate validation cohort made up of 120 different subjects was used. All discovery cohort repertoires had been generated using a single sequencing platform. The genetic ancestry cluster associated with self-reported Caucasian donors included 81% of the roughly 360 genotyped donors. Rather than using new phenotypic data, the later analysis identified candidate immune exposures from TCR beta sequences and from how often those sequences occurred across donors. To predict cytomegalovirus infection status, the study combined high-throughput TCR immunosequencing, statistical association of individual TCRs with disease status, and machine learning.

The cohort comprised fewer than 750 healthy bone marrow donors. At the time of sampling, every cohort member was nominally healthy, though immune exposures that went unrecorded were likely present. The donor tested CMV seropositive, placing the donor among the roughly 300 seropositive members of the cohort. Every donor gave a peripheral blood sample, and the peripheral blood mononuclear cells from that sample were used for TCR beta sequencing. The Qiagen DNeasy Blood Extraction Kit was used to extract genomic DNA from the blood cell samples. General findings and caveats noted by the study authors: According to the authors, the approach could potentially be generalized to other disease states and immunological phenotypes. Specific HLA alleles were associated with over 15,000 TCR beta sequences at a false discovery rate of 0.05 in a later analysis. Seventeen rarely observed V segments, including chromosome 9 orphons, were excluded from the earlier analysis of several hundred of the donors because counts were too low. The classifier was reported to diagnose cytomegalovirus status with high specificity and sensitivity in both the original cohort and the validation cohort. In a later genetic analysis, fewer N-insertions in productive TCRs were reported among donors in an Asian-associated ancestry cluster than the roughly 640-donor mean. The 87-base-pair reads could not distinguish some IMGT-functional V segments, including TRBV6-2 and TRBV6-3, so those segments were excluded. Only TCR beta chains were sequenced in this cohort, and the absence of alpha or paired-chain data limited detectable features. A later analysis found that HLA-associated TCR beta chains were more clonally expanded and had lower generation probabilities than equally common non-associated chains. Correlated functional status among segregating V segments might be attributable to linkage disequilibrium, but an unknown experimental factor could not be ruled out. In a later analysis, TCR association rates were found to vary across HLA loci, with the most associated TCRs seen for DRB1 alleles and the fewest for HLA-C alleles. A few of the identified cytomegalovirus-associated TCR beta chains were confirmed in vitro to be specific for cytomegalovirus antigens. In the study, approximately 150 TCR beta chains were listed as associated with cytomegalovirus. A group of highly shared sequence variants was considered likely to be a technical artifact of the sequencing pipeline. A further reported finding was that TCR beta sequences accurately predicted the HLA-A and HLA-B alleles for most subjects in the first cohort. A later genetic analysis associated a missense DCLRE1C variant with V-gene and J-gene trimming of TCR beta chains, and an independent cohort replicated the association. The presence/absence analyses assumed that sequencing depth was roughly uniform across donors, and that assumption may not be true. Most TCR sequences were seen in very few donors, while some public TCRs were found in many individuals. Several of the top co-occurrence clusters appeared to be linked to parvovirus B19, influenza, CMV and Epstein-Barr virus, according to a later analysis. Strong co-occurrence of HLA alleles, especially DR and DQ, made assigning TCR associations to individual alleles difficult. In an earlier analysis of 587 of the donors, most TCR beta V segments appeared in productive rearrangements about 90% or about 30% of the time, broadly matching IMGT annotations. According to a later analysis, most CMV-associated TCR beta chains appeared to be HLA-restricted, and the HLA associations seemed to be driven largely by CMV exposure. HLA typing was unavailable for some donors at each locus, so association tests used only the typed subset. CMV serostatus was the only immune exposure information available for the cohort.

The method was the immunoSEQ multiplex PCR assay. A mixture of 60 forward primers for TCR Vbeta segments and 13 reverse primers for TCR Jbeta segments was used in the multiplex PCR. A multiplex PCR assay on genomic DNA amplified the CDR3 region of rearranged TCR beta genes. Amplified TCR beta libraries were sequenced as 87-base-pair reads on the Illumina HiSeq System. As for how the authors treated the data: Across the 666 repertoires, a later analysis counted tens of millions of unique TCR beta chains, around 10 million of which were shared by at least two donors. A nearest-neighbor algorithm error-corrected the raw reads and collapsed the reads into unique sequences, merging closely related sequences to remove PCR and sequencing errors. CDR3 sequences were aligned to IMGT reference sequences to assign V, D and J gene segments. For a sequence to be retained, a match of at least six nucleotides to both a V gene segment and a J gene segment was required. A rearrangement was called productive if the CDR3 had no stop codons and remained in frame with V and J, and every other rearrangement was called non-productive. CDR3 was defined according to IMGT convention as the region running from the second conserved V-encoded cysteine to the conserved J-encoded phenylalanine. Sequences without an unambiguous match to a single V gene segment were excluded from the earlier analysis of approximately 600 of the donors. An earlier analysis of some 500 of the donors classified V segments as functional when productive rearrangements were above 56.7% and as segregating when the standard deviation between donors was above 5%. A statistical classification framework was built to diagnose cytomegalovirus status from the catalog of TCR beta chain sequences. In a later analysis, V and J genes were assigned by comparing TCR nucleotide sequences against IMGT/GENE-DB human TR gene sequences. The TCRdist pipeline was used in a later analysis to assign CDR3 sequences and most-parsimonious VDJ recombination scenarios. A later analysis defined each TCR beta chain by its CDR3 amino acid sequence plus V-gene family, and excluded reads lacking a unique V-gene family. A later analysis removed 500 to 600 highly shared, low-generation-probability nucleotide sequences to deal with suspected cross-contamination and a sequencing artifact. In a later analysis, a clonal expansion index for each public chain was calculated from normalized within-repertoire ranks of inferred template counts. In a later analysis, generation probabilities were computed using a VDJ recombination model fitted to out-of-frame rearrangements, and the results were checked against IGoR. In a later analysis, hypergeometric tests were used to score TCR-TCR, TCR-HLA and TCR-CMV co-occurrence, with a repertoire-size bias correction applied to TCR pairs. In a later analysis, false discovery rates were estimated by permuting HLA or CMV assignments 20 times. In a later analysis, co-occurring TCRs were grouped using DBSCAN, and TCRdist sequence similarity was added for clustering within HLA-allele-positive subsets. For co-occurrence clustering, repertoires with fewer than 30,000 or more than 120,000 public chains were excluded, along with roughly 5 repertoires with anomalous nucleotide sharing. TCRdb mirrors the immuneACCESS table, restricted to in-frame sequences. Some clones are absent from its copies; in checked studies, under half trace to an unresolved V gene, and the reason for the others is unknown. D and trimming come from the DNA, and the V and J calls and clone size come from that table. This sample lists 150,000 to 200,000 clones; about 80% were detected once. The ten largest clones capture roughly 2.1% of the sample.

The CDR3 numbers 18 residues from cysteine through phenylalanine. CDR3 DNA only is kept here, 54 bases in frame from base 1. V is cut back by 7 bases and J by 4 bases, with 21 bases in the junction unmatched. From the germline V gene, CDR1 is MNHGY and CDR2 is SAAAGT. The rearrangement joined TRBV6-8 to TRBJ1-2; 7 of the junction bases match TRBD1. The origin of this receptor is a woman in her 30s in good health and CMV-seropositive. Specimen: PBMCs. The CDR3 amino acid sequence is: CASTYGTAYRVCCYGYTF. The nucleotide sequence reads as follows: TGTGCCAGCACCTACGGGACAGCTTACCGTGTCTGTTGCTATGGCTACACCTTC.